A single sample gave rise to the 32 T cell receptor beta chains below, sequenced in a study of human T cells and chemical hapten exposure. TCRdb called the RACE reads again in MiXCR, with one record for every CDR3 protein. The sample yields tens of thousands of distinct CDR3 sequences, about 8.9% seen once. The time point denotes: patch test 2, 6 weeks after DPC sensitization. Treatment denoted: therapeutic diphenylcyclopropenone sensitization with weekly scalp DPC. This specimen consisted of whole blood, obtained in connection with sensitization to the hapten diphenylcyclopropenone (DPC). Source of these receptors: a woman aged 40 to 50 with alopecia areata. Some clones in this sample may be carry-over from other donors' samples.

This clonotype was observed a few times. The chain links TRBV29-1 to TRBJ2-2, with no clear D. V was trimmed by 3 bases and J by 8 bases, leaving 7 bases between them. The CDR3 has 11 residues. The V gene's germline CDR1 is SQVTM and CDR2 ANQGSEA. This CDR3 reads CSVEEKGELFF. The CDR3 DNA reads TGCAGCGTTGAGGAAAAAGGGGAGCTGTTTTTT.

V usage is TRBV12-3 or TRBV12-4 and J usage is TRBJ2-3; TRBD2 might be the D (7 bases). The V end was cut by 4 bases, the J end by 7 bases, with 15 bases between. The CDR3 contains 14 residues. The CDR3 protein is CASSWGGSGYTQYF. For the CDR3, the DNA is TGTGCCAGCAGTTGGGGGGGCTCGGGCTATACGCAGTATTTT.

This clonotype showed up many times. V is TRBV12-3 or TRBV12-4 and J is TRBJ2-7, with 8 bases aligning to TRBD1. The junction had 7 bases not matched to a gene; V was cut back by 3 bases and J by 6 bases. This CDR3 is 14 amino acids long. CDR3 coding DNA: TGTGCCAGCAGTTTTCAGGGGGCGTCTGCCGAGCAGTACTTC. Amino acid sequence: CASSFQGASAEQYF.

The chain joins TRBV12-3 or TRBV12-4 to TRBJ2-5; a possible D gene is TRBD2 (7 bases). The CDR3 length is 13 residues. V dropped 4 bases and J dropped 3 bases, with 9 bases sitting between them. CDR3 sequence (DNA): TGTGCCAGCAGTTCGGGGGGCGAAGAGACCCAGTACTTC. Protein sequence: CASSSGGEETQYF.

The sample holds one count of this clonotype. This may be a read error: a much more frequent sequence differs by one nucleotide. The chain uses TRBV6-2 or TRBV6-3 and TRBJ2-1; D is perhaps TRBD1 or TRBD2 (6 bases each). V lost 4 bases to trimming and J lost 10 bases, with 11 bases between them. Germline CDR1 MNHEY, CDR2 SVGEGT. The CDR3 runs to 12 residues. The CDR3 nucleotides read TGTGCCAGCAGTTGGGGGGCCCGGGAGCAGTTCTTC. Encoded protein: CASSWGAREQFF.

The rearrangement uses TRBV12-3 or TRBV12-4 and TRBJ2-6; D unclear. Trimming took off 8 bases at V and 0 bases at J, with 8 bases between the two ends. The CDR3 is made up of 14 amino acids. CDR3 residues: CASARHSGANVLTF. CDR3 sequence (DNA): TGTGCCAGCGCCCGACACTCTGGGGCCAACGTCCTGACTTTC.

This clonotype was seen repeatedly, ten times or more. The V gene is TRBV6-2 or TRBV6-3, the J gene TRBJ2-1; 12 bases align to TRBD2. The CDR3 spans 16 residues. The junction had 10 bases not matched to a gene; V was cut back by 5 bases and J by 8 bases. Germline V gene lookup returns CDR1 MNHEY and CDR2 SVGEGT. The DNA of the CDR3 is TGTGCCAGCAGTCAGACACTAGCGGGGGGCCGGGATGAGCAGTTCTTC. It is translated as CASSQTLAGGRDEQFF.

This clonotype was recorded at least ten times. This chain connects TRBV4-1 to TRBJ1-4; possible D gene TRBD1, 5 bases. Trimming stripped 0 bases from V and 7 bases from J, with 15 bases between. The V gene's germline CDR1 is MGHRA and CDR2 YSYEKL. The CDR3 totals 16 residues. The CDR3 DNA sequence: TGCGCCAGCAGCCAAGAGCGTAGCGTCGGGGGTGAAAAACTGTTTTTT. Encoded protein: CASSQERSVGGEKLFF.

J is TRBJ2-7 and V is TRBV28; D is uncertain. The germline V gene has CDR1 MDHEN and CDR2 SYDVKM. The CDR3 extends over 12 amino acids. The CDR3 sequence is CVCGRSPYEQYF. In DNA form, the CDR3 reads TGTGTATGTGGGCGAAGTCCCTACGAGCAGTACTTC.

This clonotype was detected a few times. Without the conserved terminal phenylalanine or tryptophan, this CDR3 likely stems from a read error. No DNA is shown, since the ends of the CDR3 on it are uncertain; the CDR3 is the one TCRdb lists. The V gene is TRBV20-1, the J gene TRBJ2-3; the table's D call, TRBD2, was not checked against the DNA. The CDR3 is 13 amino acids long, termini counted. Germline CDR1 and CDR2: DFQATT and SNEGSKA (reference sequence). CDR3: CSARDATSGGPIV.

The rearrangement uses TRBV29-1 and TRBJ1-1; TRBD1 aligns across 7 bases. Trimming at V came to 3 bases and at J to 5 bases, leaving 3 bases not matched to a gene. Germline V gives CDR1 SQVTM, CDR2 ANQGSEA. The CDR3 runs 12 residues. This CDR3 reads CSVDPGGTEAFF. CDR3 nucleotides: TGCAGCGTTGATCCAGGGGGGACTGAAGCTTTCTTT.

This clonotype was observed at least ten times. The CDR3 spells CSVEDGGGITGELFF. The CDR3 bases are TGCAGCGTTGAAGATGGAGGGGGGATCACCGGGGAGCTGTTTTTT. V and J are TRBV29-1 and TRBJ2-2; D possibly uses TRBD1 or TRBD2 (6 bases each). Germline V gives CDR1 SQVTM, CDR2 ANQGSEA. CDR3 length: 15 amino acids. V gave up 0 bases and J gave up 4 bases, with 12 bases separating them.

This clonotype was observed many times. The chain carries TRBV6-5 and TRBJ2-1; D is perhaps TRBD2 (5 bases). V dropped 3 bases and J dropped 7 bases, with 7 bases sitting between them. The CDR3 length is 12 residues. Per the germline V gene, CDR1 is MNHEY and CDR2 is SVGAGI. This CDR3 is CASSYRGNEQFF. The DNA for the CDR3 is TGTGCCAGCAGTTATCGGGGAAATGAGCAGTTCTTC.

This clonotype came up many times. The chain has TRBV3-1 and TRBJ1-4; no definite D call. This CDR3 region has 13 residues. V dropped 2 bases and J dropped 9 bases, with 10 bases sitting between them. The germline gives CDR1 LGHDT, CDR2 YNNKEL (reference sequence). The CDR3: CASSQLEGQKLFF. The CDR3 nucleotides are TGTGCCAGCAGCCAATTGGAGGGCCAAAAACTGTTTTTT.

This clonotype was counted many times. CDR3 in DNA: TGTGCCAGCTCACGGGAACAGGGTACAGGGCAGCCCCAGCATTTT. Protein product: CASSREQGTGQPQHF. This rearrangement joins TRBV18 to TRBJ1-5; D possibly corresponds to TRBD1 (6 bases). Trimming removed 4 bases at V and 7 bases at J, with 17 bases between. CDR3 length: 15 amino acids. Per the germline V gene, CDR1 is KGHSH and CDR2 is LQKENI.

This clonotype was picked up many times. V usage is TRBV11-3 and J usage is TRBJ2-4; no firm D call. V shed 4 bases and J shed 5 bases, with 6 bases lying between them. The CDR3 totals 12 residues. Germline values: CDR1 SGHNT, CDR2 YENEEA. As DNA, the CDR3 is TGTGCCAGCAGCTCGTCCGAAAACATTCAGTACTTC. Its protein is CASSSSENIQYF.

Relative to its sample, this clonotype is medium-sized. The chain is built from TRBV4-2 and TRBJ2-6; D remains ambiguous. V shed 0 bases and J shed 0 bases, with 9 bases lying between them. CDR3 length equals 17 residues. The germline V gene has CDR1 LGHNA and CDR2 YNFKEQ. CDR3 sequence: CASSQDPQASGANVLTF. CDR3 DNA: TGTGCCAGCAGCCAAGATCCCCAGGCCTCTGGGGCCAACGTCCTGACTTTC.

V gene TRBV30 combines with J gene TRBJ2-5, with TRBD1 as a possible D gene (5 bases). The CDR3 loop spans 16 amino acids. Germline V lookup: CDR1 GTSNPN, CDR2 SVGIG (reference sequence). V lost 0 bases to trimming and J lost 5 bases, with 19 bases between them. The CDR3 spells CAWSVKVAQGWETQYF. CDR3 bases: TGTGCCTGGAGTGTAAAGGTCGCCCAGGGCTGGGAGACCCAGTACTTC.

V usage is TRBV29-1 and J usage is TRBJ1-2, with D unresolved. Germline loops: CDR1 SQVTM, CDR2 ANQGSEA. The V end was cut by 2 bases, the J end by 8 bases, with 15 bases between. CDR3 size: 13 residues. CDR3 nucleotide sequence: TGCAGCGTTGAATCCCAACACCCTGGGGGCTACACCTTC. This gives the protein CSVESQHPGGYTF.

V and J are TRBV5-6 and TRBJ1-4; 7 bases fit TRBD1. The CDR3 has 15 residues. Germline-derived CDR1 and CDR2 are SGHDT and YYEEEE. Germline trimming cut 1 base from V and 5 bases from J; bases unmatched to any gene: 5. The CDR3 spells CASSLSDRVNEKLFF. For the CDR3, the DNA is TGTGCCAGCAGCTTGTCCGACAGGGTCAATGAAAAACTGTTTTTT.

This clonotype was detected a few times. The V and J genes are TRBV6-5 and TRBJ2-7, with D perhaps assigned TRBD1 or TRBD2 (5 bases each). The CDR3 runs 14 residues. V was cut by 2 bases and J by 5 bases, with 13 bases left in between. Per germline, CDR1 MNHEY and CDR2 SVGAGI. The CDR3 nucleotides are TGTGCCAGCAGTTACGATCCAGGGAGAGACGAGCAGTACTTC. Its translation is CASSYDPGRDEQYF.

There are many counts of this clonotype. The rearrangement joins TRBV12-5 to TRBJ1-2, with D maybe TRBD1 (6 bases). The germline V and J ends were trimmed by 1 base and 4 bases, with 16 bases remaining between them. CDR1 LGHNT and CDR2 FRNRAP come from the germline V gene. This CDR3 is built from 16 residues. The CDR3 coding sequence is TGTGCTAGTGGTTTGGCCTCCGGGACAAGTATCTATGGCTACACCTTC. This sequence encodes CASGLASGTSIYGYTF.

The J gene is TRBJ2-3, the V gene TRBV20-1; 9 nucleotides match TRBD2. The CDR3 is made up of 14 amino acids. With 3 bases clipped from V and 4 bases from J, the junction kept 5 bases outside the gene matches. The germline gives CDR1 DFQATT, CDR2 SNEGSKA (reference sequence). CDR3 in DNA: TGCAGTGCTAGCAAGGCGGGGGGGCCAGATACGCAGTATTTT. Its protein is CSASKAGGPDTQYF.

The V gene is TRBV15, the J gene TRBJ1-6; a possible D gene is TRBD1 (5 bases). CDR3 size: 15 residues. V was clipped by 0 bases and J by 7 bases, with 10 bases between them. Germline CDR1 reads LNHNV; CDR2 reads YYDKDF (reference sequence). CDR3 protein: CATSREMGRNSPLHF. The CDR3 nucleotides read TGTGCCACCAGCAGAGAAATGGGGCGAAATTCACCCCTCCACTTT.

This clonotype has ten or more counts. The chain carries TRBV12-3 or TRBV12-4 and TRBJ2-2; D unresolved. V lost 6 bases and J 5 bases, leaving 13 bases between the germline ends. CDR3 size: 14 residues. In DNA form, the CDR3 reads TGTGCCAGCAGCATGGCAGGTCGGACCGGGGAGCTGTTTTTT. Translated: CASSMAGRTGELFF.

At least ten counts were recorded for this clonotype. This CDR3 is CASSRGGLDYGYTF. The CDR3 DNA sequence: TGTGCCAGCAGTCGGGGGGGCTTGGACTATGGCTACACCTTC. This chain connects TRBV2 to TRBJ1-2; D perhaps matches TRBD1 (6 bases). The V end was cut by 5 bases, the J end by 3 bases, with 13 bases between. The CDR3 sequence is 14 residues long. Germline V gives CDR1 SNHLY, CDR2 FYNNEI.

This clonotype has ten or more counts. This rearrangement joins TRBV7-3 to TRBJ1-1; TRBD1 matches 7 bases. V was clipped by 5 bases and J by 3 bases; unmatched bases: 6. This CDR3 is built from 14 residues. Germline loops: CDR1 SGHTA, CDR2 FQGTGA. The CDR3 DNA follows: TGTGCCAGCAGCCACACAGGGGTTGACACTGAAGCTTTCTTT. It yields the protein CASSHTGVDTEAFF.

This clonotype was counted ten times or more. The chain recombines TRBV28 with TRBJ1-1; 7 nucleotides align to TRBD1. The V and J ends lost 5 bases and 4 bases, in that order; junction bases with no gene match: 7. This CDR3 spans 14 amino acids. Germline V gene data show CDR1 as MDHEN and CDR2 as SYDVKM. CDR3 in DNA: TGTGCCAGCAGTACCTCAGGGGGTGTCACTGAAGCTTTCTTT. Translation gives CASSTSGGVTEAFF.

Ten or more counts support this clonotype. The genes are TRBV7-2 and TRBJ2-1, with 12 bases aligning to TRBD2. Germline V lookup: CDR1 SGHTA, CDR2 FQGNSA. V gave up 4 bases and J gave up 0 bases; unmatched junction bases: 7. The length of the CDR3 is 18 residues. The CDR3 loop reads CASSSNGLAGISYNEQFF. The CDR3 nucleotides read TGTGCCAGCAGCTCCAACGGACTAGCGGGGATCTCCTACAATGAGCAGTTCTTC.

This clonotype occurred many times. V gene TRBV7-9 combines with J gene TRBJ2-3; TRBD2 matches 14 bases. The V segment lost 5 bases and the J segment 10 bases; nucleotides outside the gene matches: 5. The CDR3 sequence is 14 residues long. The germline CDR1 and CDR2 sequences are SEHNR and FQNEAQ (reference sequence). CDR3 in amino acids: CASSTGTSGGAQYF. CDR3 bases: TGTGCCAGCAGCACCGGGACTAGCGGGGGCGCGCAGTATTTT.

This clonotype was recorded many times. V gene TRBV7-8 combines with J gene TRBJ1-1, with a possible D match to TRBD1 (6 bases). Germline CDR1 is SGHVS and CDR2 is FQNEAQ. This CDR3 region has 13 residues. V was clipped by 4 bases and J by 3 bases, with 9 bases between them. This CDR3 reads CASSSRQDTEAFF. CDR3 nucleotides: TGTGCCAGCAGCTCCCGACAGGACACTGAAGCTTTCTTT.

This chain connects TRBV3-1 to TRBJ1-1; 11 nucleotides match TRBD1. The CDR3 loop spans 15 amino acids. In germline, CDR1 is LGHDT, CDR2 YNNKEL (reference sequence). V trimming: 3 bases; J trimming: 9 bases; junction bases outside the gene matches: 9. CDR3 coding DNA: TGTGCCAGCAGCCAGGCCGGGACAGGGGGAGGAAAAGCTTTCTTT. Encoded protein: CASSQAGTGGGKAFF.